Reported below is one T cell receptor beta chain. Its antigen is undetermined. The source of the sample is a study of OX40 agonist ivuxolimab in advanced cancers. The method was immunoSEQ multiplex PCR; TCRdb's version includes in-frame clones alone and lacks a portion of them. The repertoire holds approximately 14,000 clones, about 80% seen once, with around 30% in the top ten. Study-wide results and limits: Partial responders treated at 0.1-3.0 mg/kg exhibited clonal expansion among the lowest measured.

Trimming cost V 3 bases and J 2 bases, with 10 bases left between them. The CDR3 consists of 15 residues. Germline V gene lookup returns CDR1 LGHNA and CDR2 YSLEER. The starting material was CD4+ or CD8+ T cells sorted from blood, obtained in a trial of the OX40 agonist ivuxolimab. This chain links TRBV4-3 with TRBJ1-4; D is ambiguous. The receptor was derived from an adult with an advanced solid tumor such as melanoma, head and neck, liver or kidney cancer. CDR3 sequence: CASSQGGFTNEKLFF. The CDR3 nucleotides read TGCGCCAGCAGCCAGGGAGGGTTTACTAATGAAAAACTGTTTTTT.